The 16 T cell receptor beta chains reported below all come from one sample, sequenced in a study of blood T cell repertoires in COVID-19. Profiled with immunoSEQ multiplex PCR; TCRdb holds only in-frame clones, not every one. Here the sample spans approximately 200,000 clones, approximately 86% being singletons. Sequences were obtained from peripheral blood. The receptors here all came from a man younger than 35 with active or convalescent COVID-19.

This sequence joins TRBV6-5 and TRBJ2-3, with TRBD2 matching 7 bases. V was pared by 6 bases and J by 3 bases, with 3 bases of the junction left unmatched. CDR3 length equals 13 residues. Looked up from germline, CDR1 is MNHEY and CDR2 is SVGAGI. The CDR3: CASSPGGTDTQYF. CDR3 DNA: TGTGCCAGCAGCCCCGGGGGGACAGATACGCAGTATTTT.

This chain connects TRBV27 to TRBJ2-1; 8 bases align to TRBD2. Losses at the gene ends were 5 bases for V and 10 bases for J; bases not matched to a gene: 13. Germline CDR1 is MNHEY and CDR2 is SMNVEV (reference sequence). This CDR3 has 15 residues. In DNA form, the CDR3 reads TGTGCCAGCAGTGCGGGGGGCCTTATAAGGTGGGAGCAGTTCTTC. This gives the protein CASSAGGLIRWEQFF.

This clone occurred a few times. CDR3 sequence: CASSVIGTGPGELFF. The CDR3 nucleotides are TGTGCCAGCAGCGTTATAGGGACAGGTCCCGGGGAGCTGTTTTTT. This chain links TRBV5-4 with TRBJ2-2; 8 bases map to TRBD1. The V gene end was trimmed by 4 bases and the J gene end by 6 bases; junction bases not matched to a gene: 8. Germline V CDR1 and CDR2: SGHNT, YYREEE (reference sequence). The CDR3 loop spans 15 amino acids.

This CDR3 is CASSSPTGGVSPLHF. The DNA of the CDR3 is TGTGCCAGCAGCTCCCCGACGGGGGGTGTTTCACCCCTCCACTTT. The V gene is TRBV11-2, the J gene TRBJ1-6; tentatively, D is TRBD1 (5 bases). The CDR3 covers 15 residues. Trimming took off 4 bases at V and 9 bases at J, with 16 bases between the two ends. Germline loops: CDR1 SGHAT, CDR2 FQNNGV.

The chain carries TRBV27 and TRBJ2-2; D remains ambiguous. V dropped 6 bases and J dropped 3 bases, with 11 bases sitting between them. Germline values: CDR1 MNHEY, CDR2 SMNVEV (reference sequence). The CDR3 runs to 14 residues. The CDR3 region has the DNA TGTGCCAGCAGCCCGAGGCGGCACACCGGGGAGCTGTTTTTT. It yields the protein CASSPRRHTGELFF.

V usage is TRBV27 and J usage is TRBJ1-6; the match to TRBD1 covers 10 bases. V dropped 7 bases and J dropped 8; count of bases not matched to a gene: 5. The V gene's germline CDR1 is MNHEY and CDR2 SMNVEV (reference sequence). The CDR3 totals 14 residues. This CDR3 reads CASTRQGADSPLHF. CDR3 nucleotides: TGTGCCAGCACCCGACAGGGGGCGGATTCACCCCTCCACTTT.

The CDR3 nucleotides are TGTGCCAGCAGTTTAGGGACTAGCCTTGAGCAGTTCTTC. Residues: CASSLGTSLEQFF. The chain joins TRBV28 to TRBJ2-1; 9 nucleotides line up with TRBD2. With 2 bases clipped from V and 9 bases from J, the junction kept 2 bases outside the gene matches. CDR3 length: 13 residues. Germline loops: CDR1 MDHEN, CDR2 SYDVKM.

This rearrangement joins TRBV20-1 to TRBJ1-5; 8 nucleotides align to TRBD1. Germline CDR1 is DFQATT and CDR2 is SNEGSKA (reference sequence). The CDR3 spans 15 residues. Unmatched junction bases numbered 5, after V lost 3 bases and J lost 1 base. In DNA form, the CDR3 reads TGCAGTGCTAGTCGGACAGGGTTAAGCAATCAGCCCCAGCATTTT. Residues: CSASRTGLSNQPQHF.

The chain is built from TRBV15 and TRBJ1-2; D remains unclear. The ends were cut back, 3 bases at V and 4 bases at J, with 12 bases in the middle. This CDR3 spans 14 amino acids. CDR1 and CDR2 (germline): LNHNV, YYDKDF (reference sequence). The DNA of the CDR3 is TGTGCCACCAGCAGGGAAACAGTCATCTATGGCTACACCTTC. The encoded protein is CATSRETVIYGYTF.

CDR3: CASSTQDSPLHF. The CDR3 bases are TGTGCCAGCAGCACACAGGATTCACCCCTCCACTTT. The chain uses TRBV11-2 and TRBJ1-6, with D tentatively TRBD1 (5 bases). The CDR3 length is 12 residues. Trimming left V 5 bases short and J 8 bases short, with 7 bases between. Germline assignment: CDR1 SGHAT and CDR2 FQNNGV. Full variable domain (missing parts from reference TRBV11-2 and TRBJ1-6): EAGVAQSPRYKIIEKRQSVAFWCNPISGHATLYWYQQILGQGPKLLIQFQNNGVVDDSQLPKDRFSAERLKGVDSTLKIQPAKLEDSAVYLCASSTQDSPLHFGNGTRLTVT.

The chain recombines TRBV6-1 with TRBJ1-6, with 7 nucleotides matching TRBD1. V trimming: 2 bases; J trimming: 7 bases; junction bases outside the gene matches: 2. The CDR3 length is 14 residues. Germline loops: CDR1 MNHNS, CDR2 SASEGT. The CDR3 loop is CASSERDRNSPLHF. The CDR3 nucleotides are TGTGCCAGCAGTGAAAGGGACAGAAATTCACCCCTCCACTTT.

The chain is built from TRBV2 and TRBJ2-6; TRBD1 aligns across 7 bases. The CDR3 is 17 residues long. CDR1 is SNHLY, CDR2 FYNNEI, per germline. Trimming cost V 6 bases and J 4 bases; bases outside gene matches: 12. In DNA, the CDR3 is TGTGCCAGCAGCTTTCAGAGACAGGGATCAGGGGCCAACGTCCTGACTTTC. This encodes CASSFQRQGSGANVLTF.

This clone has just a few counts. The chain employs TRBV25-1 and TRBJ2-4, with D perhaps TRBD1 (5 bases). The CDR3 sequence is 14 residues long. V was trimmed by 3 bases and J by 12 bases, leaving 18 bases between them. The germline gives CDR1 MGHDK, CDR2 SYGVNS. The CDR3 DNA reads TGTGCCAGCAGTGAGGGAAAGGGGCCCTCATATCAGTACTTC. Translating it yields CASSEGKGPSYQYF.

This chain links TRBV3-1 (or the pseudogene TRBV3-2) with TRBJ1-5, with no clear D. Per the germline V gene, CDR1 is LGHDT and CDR2 is YNNKEL (reference sequence). V was clipped by 2 bases and J by 4 bases, with 6 bases between them. This CDR3 comprises 13 residues. The CDR3 DNA is TGTGCCAGCAGCCAACTCCAGAATCAGCCCCAGCATTTT. It codes for CASSQLQNQPQHF.

Here the CDR3 reads CASSDRHRPGADTQYF. CDR3 coding DNA: TGTGCCAGCAGTGACCGACACAGGCCTGGGGCAGATACGCAGTATTTT. The chain is built from TRBV6-4 and TRBJ2-3; D might be TRBD1 (5 bases). V gave up 2 bases and J gave up 4 bases, with 16 bases separating them. The CDR3 length is 16 residues. Germline loops: CDR1 MRHNA, CDR2 SNTAGT.

The chain recombines TRBV19 with TRBJ1-1; D gene uncertain. The germline gives CDR1 LNHDA, CDR2 SQIVND (reference sequence). The CDR3 runs 12 residues. The V end lost 6 bases, the J end lost 5 bases, and 10 bases lay between the germline ends. In DNA, the CDR3 is TGTGCCAGTAGCATACAAGAGACTGAAGCTTTCTTT. Amino acids: CASSIQETEAFF.